The sequence of this T cell receptor beta chain was determined in a study of graft-versus-host responses after intestinal transplantation. The CDR3 loop spans 16 amino acids. Trimming removed 4 bases from V and 0 bases from J; junction bases left unmatched: 5. Germline V gene lookup returns CDR1 SNHLY and CDR2 FYNNEI. Tissue from the graft was processed to free its intraepithelial and lamina propria lymphocytes. Assay used: immunoSEQ multiplex PCR; TCRdb lists only in-frame clones, some missing. The sample has 20,000 or so clones, around 78% seen once. The specimen comprised ileum tissue, sampled 12 days after intestinal transplant. The receptor comes from a human patient who received an intestinal transplant, so some T cells may come from the graft donor. The chain is built from TRBV2 and TRBJ1-4; 7 positions match TRBD1. The CDR3 nucleotides are TGTGCCAGCAGTGGGCGGGACAGTTCAACTAATGAAAAACTGTTTTTT. Translated, it gives CASSGRDSSTNEKLFF.